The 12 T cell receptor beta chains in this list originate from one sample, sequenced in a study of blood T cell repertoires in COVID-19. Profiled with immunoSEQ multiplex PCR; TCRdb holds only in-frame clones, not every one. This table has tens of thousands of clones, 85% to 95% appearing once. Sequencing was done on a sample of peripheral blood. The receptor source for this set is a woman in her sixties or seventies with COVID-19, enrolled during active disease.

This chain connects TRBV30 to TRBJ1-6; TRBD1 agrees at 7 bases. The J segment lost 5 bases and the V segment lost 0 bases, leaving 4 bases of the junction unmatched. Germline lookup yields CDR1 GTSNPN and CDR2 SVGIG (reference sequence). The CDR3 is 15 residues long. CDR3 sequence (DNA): TGTGCCTGGAGTGTACGCAGGGGGGATAATTCACCCCTCCACTTT. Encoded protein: CAWSVRRGDNSPLHF. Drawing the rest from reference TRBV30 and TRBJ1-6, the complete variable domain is SQTIHQWPATLVQPVGSPLSLECTVEGTSNPNLYWYRQAAGRGLQLLFYSVGIGQISSEVPQNLSASRPQDRQFILSSKKLLLSDSGFYLCAWSVRRGDNSPLHFGNGTRLTVT.

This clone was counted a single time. In DNA form, the CDR3 reads TGTGCCAGCAGTCTTTGGGGTCTAGACAGGGAAACTTTCGGCTCTGGAAACACCATATATTTT. This translates into CASSLWGLDRETFGSGNTIYF. V usage is TRBV6-6 and J usage is TRBJ1-3; 7 bases line up with TRBD1. This CDR3 has 21 residues. Germline assignment: CDR1 MNHNY and CDR2 SVGAGI (reference sequence). The V segment lost 5 bases and the J segment 0 bases; nucleotides outside the gene matches: 22.

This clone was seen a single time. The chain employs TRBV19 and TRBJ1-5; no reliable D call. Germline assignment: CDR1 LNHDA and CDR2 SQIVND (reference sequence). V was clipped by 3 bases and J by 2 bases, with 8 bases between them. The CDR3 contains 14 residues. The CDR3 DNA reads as TGTGCCAGTAGTATCGAATCGGGCAATCAGCCCCAGCATTTT. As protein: CASSIESGNQPQHF.

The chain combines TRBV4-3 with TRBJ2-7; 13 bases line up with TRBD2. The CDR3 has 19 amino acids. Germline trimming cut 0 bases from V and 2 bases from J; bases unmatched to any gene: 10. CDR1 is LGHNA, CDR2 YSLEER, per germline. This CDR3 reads CASSQDRTSGSMGPYEQYF. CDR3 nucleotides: TGCGCCAGCAGCCAAGATCGGACTAGCGGGAGTATGGGGCCCTACGAGCAGTACTTC.

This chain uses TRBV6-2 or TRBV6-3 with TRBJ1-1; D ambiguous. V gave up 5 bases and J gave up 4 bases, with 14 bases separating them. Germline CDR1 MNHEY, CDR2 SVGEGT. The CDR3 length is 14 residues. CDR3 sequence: CASSKIMIATEAFF. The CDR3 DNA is TGTGCCAGCAGTAAAATCATGATAGCCACTGAAGCTTTCTTT.

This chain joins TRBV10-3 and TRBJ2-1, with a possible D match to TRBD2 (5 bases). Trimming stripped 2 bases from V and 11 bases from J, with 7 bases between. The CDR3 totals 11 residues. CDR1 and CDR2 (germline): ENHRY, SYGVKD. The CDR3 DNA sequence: TGTGCCATCAGTGAGGGGGAGAAGCAGTTCTTC. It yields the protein CAISEGEKQFF.

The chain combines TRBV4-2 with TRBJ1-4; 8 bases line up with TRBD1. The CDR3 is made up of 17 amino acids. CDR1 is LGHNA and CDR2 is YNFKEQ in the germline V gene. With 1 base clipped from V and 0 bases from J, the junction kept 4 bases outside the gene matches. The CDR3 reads CASSQGDRGATNEKLFF. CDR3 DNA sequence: TGTGCCAGCAGCCAAGGAGACAGGGGTGCAACTAATGAAAAACTGTTTTTT.

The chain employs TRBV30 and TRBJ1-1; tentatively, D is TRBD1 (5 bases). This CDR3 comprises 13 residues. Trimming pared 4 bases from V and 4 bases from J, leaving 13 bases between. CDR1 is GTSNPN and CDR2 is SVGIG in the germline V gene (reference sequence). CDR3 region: CAWNRGVSTEAFF. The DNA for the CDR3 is TGTGCCTGGAATCGGGGGGTTTCCACTGAAGCTTTCTTT.

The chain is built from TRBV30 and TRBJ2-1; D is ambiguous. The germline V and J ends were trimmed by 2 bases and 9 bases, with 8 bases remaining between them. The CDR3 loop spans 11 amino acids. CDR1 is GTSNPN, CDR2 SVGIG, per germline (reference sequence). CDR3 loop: CAWSKFSEQFF. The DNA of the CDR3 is TGTGCCTGGAGTAAGTTTAGTGAGCAGTTCTTC.

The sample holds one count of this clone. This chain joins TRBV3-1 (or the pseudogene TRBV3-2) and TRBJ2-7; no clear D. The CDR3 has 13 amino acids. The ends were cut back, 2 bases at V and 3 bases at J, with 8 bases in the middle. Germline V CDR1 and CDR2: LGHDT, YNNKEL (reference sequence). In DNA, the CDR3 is TGTGCCAGCAGCCAACGAGGAAGCTACGAGCAGTACTTC. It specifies CASSQRGSYEQYF.

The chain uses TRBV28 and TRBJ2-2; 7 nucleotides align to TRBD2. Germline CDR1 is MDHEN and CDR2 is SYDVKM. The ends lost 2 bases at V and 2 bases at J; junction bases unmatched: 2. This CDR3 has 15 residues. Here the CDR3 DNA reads TGTGCCAGCAGTTTAGAGCGGGGAAACACCGGGGAGCTGTTTTTT. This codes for CASSLERGNTGELFF. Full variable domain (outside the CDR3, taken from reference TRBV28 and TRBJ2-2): DVKVTQSSRYLVKRTGEKVFLECVQDMDHENMFWYRQDPGLGLRLIYFSYDVKMKEKGDIPEGYSVSREKKERFSLILESASTNQTSMYLCASSLERGNTGELFFGEGSRLTVL.

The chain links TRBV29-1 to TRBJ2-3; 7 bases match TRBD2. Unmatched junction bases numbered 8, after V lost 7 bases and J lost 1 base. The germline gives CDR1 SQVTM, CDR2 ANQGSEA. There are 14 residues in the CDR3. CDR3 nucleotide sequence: TGCAGCGCTGAGCTAGCGGTGGGCACAGATACGCAGTATTTT. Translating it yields CSAELAVGTDTQYF.